Shown below are 2 T cell receptor beta chains from a single sample sequenced in a study of CD8+ T cells in alopecia areata. cDNA serving as the sequencing template came from extracted, reverse transcribed RNA. Profiled with immunoSEQ multiplex PCR; TCRdb holds only in-frame clones, not every one. The table lists over 250,000 clones, around 64% of them singletons. Treatment noted: oral pan-JAK inhibitor, 5-10 mg twice daily. Sequenced material: CD4+ T cells sorted from blood, taken at approximately week 51, from a patient treated with tofacitinib. The source of these receptors is a human donor with alopecia areata.

The rearrangement links TRBV30 to TRBJ2-7, with D maybe TRBD1 (5 bases). There are 15 residues in the CDR3. Germline CDR1 and CDR2: GTSNPN and SVGIG (reference sequence). V was pared by 3 bases and J by 1 base, with 16 bases between. The CDR3 DNA reads TGTGCCTGGAGCCATGGGCAGGGTTATTCCTACGAGCAGTACTTC. Amino acids: CAWSHGQGYSYEQYF. Variable domain in full (rest from reference TRBV30 and TRBJ2-7): SQTIHQWPATLVQPVGSPLSLECTVEGTSNPNLYWYRQAAGRGLQLLFYSVGIGQISSEVPQNLSASRPQDRQFILSSKKLLLSDSGFYLCAWSHGQGYSYEQYFGPGTRLTVT.

By frequency in the sample, this clone is medium-sized (0.01 to 0.1%). This rearrangement joins TRBV27 to TRBJ1-1; no definite D call. In germline, CDR1 is MNHEY, CDR2 SMNVEV (reference sequence). The CDR3 runs 12 residues. V was shortened by 0 bases and J by 8 bases, with 7 bases between the two germline ends. The CDR3 here is CASSLSEEEAFF. The CDR3, as DNA: TGTGCCAGCAGTTTATCCGAAGAAGAAGCTTTCTTT.